A single sample gave rise to the 6 T cell receptor beta chains below, sequenced in a study of CD4 and CD8 cells across lung adenocarcinoma regions. TCRdb re-analysed the PCR reads in MiXCR, keeping a single row per CDR3 protein. The sample yields under 8,500 distinct CDR3 sequences, 40% to 60% seen once. The sample taken for sequencing was CD4+ T cells from the center of a lung tumor. These receptors were obtained from a female donor with lung adenocarcinoma. The CD4 and CD8 labels of this study may be unreliable.

The chain employs TRBV6-1 and TRBJ2-1, with 8 bases lining up with TRBD2. Germline loops: CDR1 MNHNS, CDR2 SASEGT. The CDR3 extends over 13 amino acids. V shed 8 bases and J 10 bases; nucleotides not matched to a gene: 10. The CDR3 is CASQLAAGREQFF. Written as DNA, the CDR3 is TGTGCCAGCCAACTAGCGGCCGGGAGGGAGCAGTTCTTC.

This clonotype is termed medium-sized. The chain recombines TRBV6-5 with TRBJ1-1; 7 bases agree with TRBD1. Germline lookup yields CDR1 MNHEY and CDR2 SVGAGI. The length of the CDR3 is 15 residues. V shed 4 bases, J shed 1 base, and the junction held 6 bases outside the gene matches. The CDR3, as DNA: TGTGCCAGCAGTTCAAAAAGGGGGCCGAACACTGAAGCTTTCTTT. This gives the protein CASSSKRGPNTEAFF.

This clonotype came up a few times. V and J are TRBV7-2 and TRBJ2-1; TRBD1 or TRBD2 may be the D gene (5 bases each). Germline values: CDR1 SGHTA, CDR2 FQGNSA. The CDR3 has 14 residues. V was shortened by 0 bases and J by 4 bases, with 7 bases between the two germline ends. CDR3 sequence reads: CASSLAGVYNEQFF. The DNA for the CDR3 is TGTGCCAGCAGCTTAGCGGGGGTTTACAATGAGCAGTTCTTC.

The V and J genes are TRBV15 and TRBJ2-1, with 7 bases lining up with TRBD1. Germline CDR1 and CDR2: LNHNV and YYDKDF (reference sequence). After removal of 2 bases from V and 0 bases from J, the junction contained 10 bases not matched to a gene. The CDR3 runs 18 residues. In nucleotides, the CDR3 is TGTGCCACCAGCAGAACGACTGCGACAGGGTCCTCCTACAATGAGCAGTTCTTC. Translated, it gives CATSRTTATGSSYNEQFF.

As concerns this clonotype: Without the conserved terminal phenylalanine or tryptophan, this CDR3 likely stems from a read error. The DNA is left out, because the CDR3 cannot be placed on it with certainty; the CDR3 is given as TCRdb lists it. The V gene is TRBV6-1, the J gene TRBJ2-1; TRBD1, as called in the table, went unchecked against the DNA. From germline, CDR1 is MNHNS and CDR2 SASEGT. The CDR3 length equals 9 residues, ends included. CDR3 residues: CASSRDVSL.

The rearrangement links TRBV10-1 to TRBJ2-1; D is undetermined. This CDR3 has 11 amino acids. The germline CDR1 and CDR2 sequences are WNHNN and SYGVQD (reference sequence). V dropped 6 bases and J dropped 6 bases, with 6 bases sitting between them. CDR3 nucleotide sequence: TGCGCCAGCAGGGACGGCAATGAGCAGTTCTTC. Its translation is CASRDGNEQFF.